The present T cell receptor beta chain was sequenced within a study of blood T cell repertoires in COVID-19. On the study more broadly: COVID-19 samples, acute and convalescent, were from the United States, Italy and Spain. Sources were T cells, B-cell-depleted T cells, or PBMCs; the material itself was cDNA or gDNA.

Original processing methods: From reference gene primer amplification, estimates of nucleated cell counts were derived. Generated by immunoSEQ multiplex PCR, the TCRdb table keeps only in-frame clones and is missing some. V, J and clone size are taken as reported in that table, and D and trimming were inferred from the DNA itself. The sample lists 80,000 to 90,000 clones, around nine tenths occurring once. CDR1 LNHDA and CDR2 SQIVND come from the germline V gene (reference sequence). V was trimmed by 5 bases and J by 1 base, leaving 3 bases between them. The CDR3 contains 13 residues. Source material: peripheral blood. The chain has TRBV19 and TRBJ2-6; no firm D call. The sequence derives from a man aged 40-55 years with acute or convalescent COVID-19. CDR3 DNA sequence: TGTGCCAGTAGTCAGTCTGGGGCCAACGTCCTGACTTTC. Amino acids: CASSQSGANVLTF.